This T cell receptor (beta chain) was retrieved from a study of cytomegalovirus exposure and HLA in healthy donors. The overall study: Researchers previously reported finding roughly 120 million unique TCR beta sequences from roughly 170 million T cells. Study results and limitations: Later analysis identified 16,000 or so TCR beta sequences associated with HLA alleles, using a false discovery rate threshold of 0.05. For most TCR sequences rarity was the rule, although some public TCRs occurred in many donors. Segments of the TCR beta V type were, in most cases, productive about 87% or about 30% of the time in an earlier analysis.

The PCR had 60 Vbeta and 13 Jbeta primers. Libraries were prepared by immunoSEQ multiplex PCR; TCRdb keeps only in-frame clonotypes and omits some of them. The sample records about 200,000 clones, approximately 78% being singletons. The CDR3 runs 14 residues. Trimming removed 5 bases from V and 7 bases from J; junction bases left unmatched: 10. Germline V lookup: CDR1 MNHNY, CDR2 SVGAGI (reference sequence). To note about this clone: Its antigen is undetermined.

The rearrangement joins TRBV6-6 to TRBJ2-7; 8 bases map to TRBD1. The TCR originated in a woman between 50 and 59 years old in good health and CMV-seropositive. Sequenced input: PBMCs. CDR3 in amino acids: CASSHGQGSDEQYF. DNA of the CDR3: TGTGCCAGCAGTCACGGACAGGGTTCAGATGAGCAGTACTTC.